The 22 T cell receptor beta chains below were found in one sample sequenced in a study of cytomegalovirus exposure and HLA in healthy donors. Profiled with immunoSEQ multiplex PCR; TCRdb holds only in-frame clones, not every one. The repertoire has about 140,000 clones, roughly nine tenths of them found once; the top ten carry less than 3.5%. Sequencing was performed on PBMCs. The receptor set was obtained from a man aged 18 to 29 in good health and CMV-seronegative.

The rearrangement joins TRBV7-2 to TRBJ1-5; D gene uncertain. V was cut by 5 bases and J by 3 bases, with 8 bases left in between. CDR3 length equals 13 residues. Germline V gene sequence: CDR1 SGHTA, CDR2 FQGNSA. CDR3 sequence: CASSMGPNQPQHF. DNA for the CDR3: TGTGCCAGCAGCATGGGCCCCAATCAGCCCCAGCATTTT.

The rearrangement uses TRBV5-8 and TRBJ2-4; 9 nucleotides match TRBD1. The CDR3 length is 14 residues. V gave up 4 bases and J gave up 12 bases; unmatched junction bases: 11. The germline V gene has CDR1 SGHTS and CDR2 YDEGEE. CDR3 nucleotides: TGTGCCAGCAGCATCCACCCCGACAGGGGGAATCAGTACTTC. Translating gives CASSIHPDRGNQYF.

The rearrangement uses TRBV25-1 and TRBJ2-5; the match to TRBD1 covers 8 bases. The CDR3 spans 14 residues. Unmatched junction bases numbered 6, after V lost 4 bases and J lost 5 bases. Germline CDR1 is MGHDK and CDR2 is SYGVNS. CDR3 sequence: CASSAGQGWETQYF. The CDR3 DNA reads as TGTGCCAGCAGTGCCGGACAGGGTTGGGAGACCCAGTACTTC.

The V gene is TRBV10-3, the J gene TRBJ2-3; 7 bases map to TRBD2. V lost 11 bases, J lost 4 bases, and 12 bases stayed unmatched. In germline, CDR1 is ENHRY, CDR2 SYGVKD. The CDR3 is 14 amino acids. The CDR3 DNA reads as TGTGCCGGGGGTGGCGGGAGTAGCTCAGATACGCAGTATTTT. It encodes CAGGGGSSSDTQYF.

The gene calls are TRBV2 and TRBJ1-3; TRBD1 matches 9 bases. J was trimmed by 4 bases and V by 4 bases; bases with no gene match: 5. Germline-derived CDR1 and CDR2 are SNHLY and FYNNEI. The CDR3 is 15 amino acids. The CDR3 protein is CASSVDRGTGNTIYF. The CDR3 DNA is TGTGCCAGCAGTGTGGACAGGGGAACCGGAAACACCATATATTTT.

The J gene is TRBJ2-7, the V gene TRBV6-1, with 9 bases aligning to TRBD2. The V gene end was trimmed by 3 bases and the J gene end by 0 bases; junction bases not matched to a gene: 3. The germline gives CDR1 MNHNS, CDR2 SASEGT. CDR3 length: 15 residues. The CDR3 bases are TGTGCCAGCAGTGAGGGTAGCGGGAGCTCCTACGAGCAGTACTTC. This encodes CASSEGSGSSYEQYF.

The J gene is TRBJ1-2, the V gene TRBV19; 7 bases are shared with TRBD1. The ends lost 8 bases at V and 3 bases at J; junction bases unmatched: 6. Germline-derived CDR1 and CDR2 are LNHDA and SQIVND (reference sequence). The CDR3 totals 13 residues. This CDR3 is CASWAGGYYGYTF. The CDR3, as DNA: TGTGCCAGTTGGGCAGGGGGATACTATGGCTACACCTTC.

This chain links TRBV21-1 with TRBJ1-2; the table assigns TRBD1, which was not confirmed against the DNA. TRBV21-1 is a listed pseudogene. The CDR3 contains 16 residues. The CDR3 DNA follows: TGTGCCAGCAGCGCGGGGGACAGGGTACTTTTCTATGGCTACACCTTC. Its protein product is CASSAGDRVLFYGYTF.

The V call is TRBV27, the J call TRBJ2-1; 10 bases align to TRBD2. The CDR3 has 16 residues. After removal of 3 bases from V and 6 bases from J, the junction contained 8 bases not matched to a gene. The germline V gene encodes CDR1 MNHEY and CDR2 SMNVEV (reference sequence). The CDR3 here is CASSFARTSGTNEQFF. CDR3 nucleotides: TGTGCCAGCAGTTTTGCGCGGACTAGCGGCACCAATGAGCAGTTCTTC.

This sequence joins TRBV27 and TRBJ2-1; 13 positions agree with TRBD2. Germline CDR1 MNHEY, CDR2 SMNVEV (reference sequence). The CDR3 has 15 residues. The junction had 7 bases not matched to a gene; V was cut back by 5 bases and J by 9 bases. CDR3 region: CASSRGLAGAGEQFF. The CDR3 region has the DNA TGTGCCAGCAGTCGCGGACTAGCGGGGGCGGGTGAGCAGTTCTTC.

The chain couples TRBV18 to TRBJ2-3; 9 bases are shared with TRBD2. Germline trimming cut 3 bases from V and 3 bases from J; bases unmatched to any gene: 1. Germline values: CDR1 KGHSH, CDR2 LQKENI. The CDR3 loop spans 14 amino acids. The CDR3 here is CASSPGLATDTQYF. The CDR3 DNA reads as TGTGCCAGCTCACCCGGACTAGCGACAGATACGCAGTATTTT.

The CDR3 nucleotides read TGTGCCAGCAGACCGGGACAGCCCTACGAGCAGTACTTC. Translated, it gives CASRPGQPYEQYF. This rearrangement joins TRBV10-3 to TRBJ2-7; 7 positions match TRBD1. CDR1 ENHRY and CDR2 SYGVKD come from the germline V gene. This CDR3 region has 13 residues. Unmatched junction bases numbered 8, after V lost 10 bases and J lost 2 bases.

The chain has TRBV25-1 and TRBJ1-1; D gene uncertain. V shed 6 bases and J shed 1 base, with 6 bases lying between them. The germline CDR1 and CDR2 sequences are MGHDK and SYGVNS. The CDR3 loop spans 12 amino acids. The CDR3 reads CASSLRNTEAFF. The CDR3 DNA is TGTGCCAGCAGCCTAAGGAACACTGAAGCTTTCTTT.

The V gene is TRBV7-2, the J gene TRBJ2-7, with D possibly TRBD1 on 5 matching bases. This CDR3 is built from 16 residues. Germline CDR1 SGHTA, CDR2 FQGNSA. The V and J ends lost 0 bases and 3 bases respectively, with 15 bases between them. The DNA for the CDR3 is TGTGCCAGCAGCTTAGCGTCGGCAGGAAGGGGCTACGAGCAGTACTTC. Protein sequence: CASSLASAGRGYEQYF.

The chain is built from TRBV13 and TRBJ2-3; 9 nucleotides line up with TRBD2. This CDR3 has 16 residues. Germline V gene sequence: CDR1 PRHDT, CDR2 FYEKMQ (reference sequence). Trimming at V came to 2 bases and at J to 2 bases, leaving 5 bases not matched to a gene. The CDR3 spells CASSLRASGDTDTQYF. The CDR3 DNA reads as TGTGCCAGCAGCTTAAGGGCTAGCGGGGACACAGATACGCAGTATTTT.

This chain links TRBV6-5 with TRBJ1-5; possible D gene TRBD1, 5 bases. The germline V and J ends were trimmed by 6 bases and 1 base, with 10 bases remaining between them. The CDR3 is 14 amino acids. CDR1 is MNHEY and CDR2 is SVGAGI in the germline V gene. DNA of the CDR3: TGTGCCAGCAGCAAGGAGGGGAGCAATCAGCCCCAGCATTTT. It encodes CASSKEGSNQPQHF.

This clone was found a few times. V and J are TRBV2 and TRBJ1-6, with 9 positions matching TRBD1. Germline-derived CDR1 and CDR2 are SNHLY and FYNNEI. This CDR3 has 14 amino acids. Unmatched junction bases numbered 2, after V lost 4 bases and J lost 7 bases. The CDR3 nucleotides read TGTGCCAGCAGTGCGGGGACAGGGAATTCACCCCTCCACTTT. This codes for CASSAGTGNSPLHF.

This chain connects TRBV19 to TRBJ1-5, with 10 bases identical to TRBD1. The junction had 11 bases not matched to a gene; V was cut back by 6 bases and J by 0 bases. This CDR3 is 18 amino acids long. In germline, CDR1 is LNHDA, CDR2 SQIVND (reference sequence). The CDR3 spells CASRTGTGATYSNQPQHF. CDR3 in DNA: TGTGCCAGTAGGACCGGGACAGGGGCAACTTATAGCAATCAGCCCCAGCATTTT.

By frequency in the sample, this clone is medium-sized. In nucleotides, the CDR3 is TGTGCCAGCAGCCAAGATGGGACTAGCGGGGGCAATGAGCAGTTCTTC. Translation gives CASSQDGTSGGNEQFF. V usage is TRBV4-2 and J usage is TRBJ2-1, with TRBD2 identical over 14 bases. CDR3 length equals 16 residues. Germline V gene data show CDR1 as LGHNA and CDR2 as YNFKEQ. Trimming cost V 0 bases and J 6 bases; bases outside gene matches: 1.

The CDR3 DNA reads as TGTGCCAGCAGTATACATCCCGGACAGAATGAGCAGTTCTTC. Its protein is CASSIHPGQNEQFF. The chain joins TRBV6-5 to TRBJ2-1; TRBD1 might be the D (6 bases). This CDR3 is 14 amino acids long. Looked up from germline, CDR1 is MNHEY and CDR2 is SVGAGI. Between the trimmed V and J ends, which lost 5 bases and 7 bases, there was a span of 15 bases.

This clone came up once. J is TRBJ2-3 and V is TRBV2, with TRBD2 matching over 13 bases. The CDR3 is 16 amino acids. With 7 bases clipped from V and 1 base from J, the junction kept 5 bases outside the gene matches. The V gene's germline CDR1 is SNHLY and CDR2 FYNNEI. CDR3 protein: CASTPGTSGGTDTQYF. The CDR3 DNA reads as TGTGCCAGCACCCCCGGGACTAGCGGGGGCACAGATACGCAGTATTTT. Based on the CDR3 plus reference TRBV2 and TRBJ2-3, the full variable domain is EPEVTQTPSHQVTQMGQEVILRCVPISNHLYFYWYRQILGQKVEFLVSFYNNEISEKSEIFDDQFSVERPDGSNFTLKIRSTKLEDSAMYFCASTPGTSGGTDTQYFGPGTRLTVL.

The chain joins TRBV30 to TRBJ2-5; TRBD1 matches at 9 bases. The CDR3 spans 13 residues. The germline V gene encodes CDR1 GTSNPN and CDR2 SVGIG (reference sequence). V dropped 3 bases and J dropped 5; count of bases not matched to a gene: 4. CDR3 DNA sequence: TGTGCCTGGAGGGACAGGGGTTCGGAGACCCAGTACTTC. As protein: CAWRDRGSETQYF.